This T cell receptor beta chain stems from a study of control samples from healthy donors and cancer patients. V lost 6 bases, J lost 2 bases, and 9 bases stayed unmatched. Germline V gives CDR1 SGHTA, CDR2 FQGNSA. CDR3 length equals 15 residues. The repertoire was sequenced with immunoSEQ multiplex PCR; TCRdb's copy has only in-frame clones and lacks some. The data hold under 150,000 clones, with roughly 84% observed a single time. This TCR derives from a middle-aged man in good health. The genes are TRBV7-2 and TRBJ2-7; 8 bases match TRBD2. Sequenced sample: blood. CDR3 sequence reads: CASSPTGTRAYEQYF. As DNA, the CDR3 is TGTGCCAGCAGTCCCACCGGGACTAGGGCCTACGAGCAGTACTTC.